A selection of T cell receptor beta chains follows, all from one sample in a study of T-cell reconstitution after alpha-beta-depleted transplantation in children. TCRdb re-called the PCR reads with MiXCR, one entry per CDR3 protein. Here the sample spans around 700,000 distinct CDR3 sequences, over 10% being singletons. The sample consisted of PBMCs, taken before TCRalphabeta/CD19-depleted stem cell transplant. The receptors derive from a girl aged 2-10 years with congenital amegakaryocytic thrombocytopenia, due to receive a stem cell transplant. Each CDR3 is given with its conserved first and last residue. Each record gives: J gene, clone size, V gene, D gene, CDR3 DNA, CDR3 protein. The D gene is left open where the match is weak. Part of the rows lack a size; the others show once, few, many or a class for expanded clones.

J: TRBJ2-3
size: few
V: TRBV2
D: TRBD2
DNA: TGTGCCAGCAGGAGCGGGAGTCAGTATTTT
CDR3: CASRSGSQYF

J: TRBJ2-7
size: few
V: TRBV20-1
D: TRBD2
DNA: TGCAGTGCTAGAGATGTACTAGCGGGAAAAGCCAGGCGAGACGAGCAGTACTTC
CDR3: CSARDVLAGKARRDEQYF

J: TRBJ2-5
size: -
V: TRBV5-1
D: -
DNA: TGCGCCAGCAGTAAGGCAGGGGTCGTATCCATGATAGAAGAGACCCAGTACTTC
CDR3: CASSKAGVVSMIEETQYF

J: TRBJ2-1
size: -
V: TRBV6-1
D: -
DNA: TGTGCCAGCAGTGAAGTACTGTACTCCTACAATGAGCAGTTCTTC
CDR3: CASSEVLYSYNEQFF

J: TRBJ2-2
size: -
V: TRBV6-1
D: -
DNA: TGTGCCAGCAGACGGGCAGCCTACACCGGGGAGCTGTTTTTT
CDR3: CASRRAAYTGELFF

J: TRBJ2-2
size: many
V: TRBV5-1
D: -
DNA: TGCGCCAGCAGCTCCGGGGACGCGAACACCGGGGAGCTGTTTTTT
CDR3: CASSSGDANTGELFF

J: TRBJ2-1
size: few
V: TRBV5-1
D: TRBD2
DNA: TGCGCCAGCAGCCCCGGGACTAGCGCTTTCGATGAGCAGTTCTTC
CDR3: CASSPGTSAFDEQFF

J: TRBJ2-2
size: many
V: TRBV29-1
D: -
DNA: TGCAGCGTTGAAGCTCTAGGCGGGGAGCTGTTTTTT
CDR3: CSVEALGGELFF

J: TRBJ1-2
size: few
V: TRBV9
D: TRBD1
DNA: TGTGCCAGCAGCGGGCCGGACAGGGGGCAAGGCTACACCTTC
CDR3: CASSGPDRGQGYTF

J: TRBJ2-3
size: few
V: TRBV27
D: -
DNA: TGTGCCAGCAGTTTGGTACTCTCCACAGATACGCAGTATTTT
CDR3: CASSLVLSTDTQYF

J: TRBJ1-1
size: many
V: TRBV5-1
D: -
DNA: TGCGCCAGCAGCCCTGGGGGCGGCGGTGATGCTTTCTTT
CDR3: CASSPGGGGDAFF

J: TRBJ2-1
size: many
V: TRBV27
D: -
DNA: TGTGCCAGCAGCCCCGGGGTTAGCGGCAATGAGCAGTTCTTC
CDR3: CASSPGVSGNEQFF

J: TRBJ2-1
size: few
V: TRBV4-1
D: -
DNA: TGCGCCAGCAGCCAAGAAGGGGCAGGGTGGTCCAATGAGCAGTTCTTC
CDR3: CASSQEGAGWSNEQFF